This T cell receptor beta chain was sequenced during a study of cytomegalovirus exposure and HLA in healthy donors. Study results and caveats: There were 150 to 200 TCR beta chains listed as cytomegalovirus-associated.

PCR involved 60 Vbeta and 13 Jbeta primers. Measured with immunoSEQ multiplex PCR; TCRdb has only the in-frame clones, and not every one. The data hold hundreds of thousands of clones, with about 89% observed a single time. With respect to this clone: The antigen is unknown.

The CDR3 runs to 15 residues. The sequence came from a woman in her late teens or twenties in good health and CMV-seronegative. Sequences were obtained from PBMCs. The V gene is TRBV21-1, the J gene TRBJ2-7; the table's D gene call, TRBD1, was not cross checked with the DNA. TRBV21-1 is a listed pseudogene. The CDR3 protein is CASSTMDSSDGQQYF. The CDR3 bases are TGTGCCAGCAGCACGATGGACAGCTCTGATGGACAGCAGTACTTC.